This T cell receptor beta chain was identified during a study of CD8+ T cells in alopecia areata (dated by TCRdb to 2016 to 2018). Broadly, across the study: The treated patients took part in an open-label pilot trial in which moderate-to-severe alopecia areata was treated with oral tofacitinib at 5 to 10 mg twice daily. Tofacitinib was given for 6 to 18 months, followed by 6 months of follow-up off drug to assess delayed response and recurrence. The SALT score, which quantifies the percentage of affected scalp surface area, was used to measure disease severity in treated patients. High-throughput TCRbeta sequencing was used to examine T cell clonal expansion in alopecia areata in both the C3H/HeJ mouse model and human patients. On the human side, TCRbeta sequencing was run on scalp tissue and on sorted CD4+ and CD8+ peripheral blood T cells from healthy controls and from alopecia areata patients with either patchy or totalis/universalis disease. Tofacitinib-treated patients had biopsies at baseline and at 4 and 24 weeks of treatment, with a later scalp biopsy in several patients. Clonality in the scalp was compared among normal scalp (n=4), patchy alopecia areata scalp (n=8), and alopecia totalis/universalis scalp (n=8). RNA was extracted with the PAXgene miRNA kit for fixed scalp, the miRNeasy kit for PBMCs, and the RNeasy kit for mouse skin. Amplification of TCRbeta CDR3 regions was done by immunoSEQ multiplex PCR using 35 Vbeta forward primers and 13 Jbeta reverse primers.

This clone was found a few times. Its antigen has not been determined. No base-level quality is on record; no much larger clone is a single base apart. The sample's treatment or condition label is to be understood as: oral pan-JAK inhibitor, 5-10 mg twice daily. From alopecia areata patients, peripheral blood was collected along with lesional scalp punch biopsies. PBMCs were separated by density centrifugation and stained for CD3, CD4 and CD8, after which CD4+ and CD8+ T cells were sorted on a FACSAria. V is clipped by 5 bases and J by 5 bases, and the sequence between their germline boundaries is 17 bases long. The CDR3 covers 15 residues, taking in both the cysteine and the phenylalanine. The CDR3 DNA has 45 bases and is translated from base 1. The germline V gene encodes CDR1 SGHRS and CDR2 YFSETQ. The library was prepared using the immunoSEQ multiplex PCR assay. RNA was extracted from all samples and reverse transcribed into cDNA, which served as template for TCR sequencing. SuperScript III was used to make first-strand cDNA, primed with a 2:1 mix of oligo-dT and random hexamers. A synthetic immune receptor repertoire was used to assess amplification bias, and residual bias was removed computationally. Per the authors' processing: After raw reads were preprocessed to remove errors, the CDR3 was defined following IMGT conventions as running from the conserved cysteine to phenylalanine. Clonality was computed by normalizing Shannon entropy by log2 of the number of productive unique TCRs and subtracting the result from 1. Whether each scalp clone was CD4 or CD8 was inferred by checking scalp TCRbeta sequences against the CD4 and CD8 repertoires from sorted blood. Imported from immuneACCESS, the table was reduced by TCRdb to in-frame sequences with V and J called. These copies leave out some clones; in studies compared against another copy, an unresolved V gene accounts for under half, and the cause of the remainder is not known. That table is the source of V, J and clone size, and D and trimming were worked out from the DNA. Across this sample there are fewer than 250,000 clones, with roughly two fifths seen only once. The top ten clones comprise roughly 0.5% of the sample.

The paper's findings and limits, for the study overall: During tofacitinib treatment, many expanded lesional clones remained in scalp and blood, and this persistence may partly explain relapse after treatment is stopped. Compared with normal scalp, lesional scalp had higher clonality and more expanded CD8+ clones, particularly in alopecia totalis/universalis, a pattern that suggests antigenic drive. TCR sequences shared between patients were less clear than in mice, possibly partly because of HLA diversity in the patient population. Tofacitinib significantly decreased scalp clonality and the number of expanded CD8+ clones among the top 100 scalp clones. The treated cohort was small, with a single nonresponder, so links between baseline CD8+ expansion and response need larger studies. Resident alphabeta T cells in normal human skin are also sequenced, complicating scalp TCR repertoire analysis, unlike mouse skin dominated by gammadelta T cells.

The chain uses TRBV5-1 and TRBJ1-5; no D gene is confidently identified. Material: CD4+ T cells sorted from blood, obtained around week 30, from a patient treated with tofacitinib. This sequence originates from a human donor with alopecia areata. The CDR3 region reads CASSQEDPLYQPQHF. The DNA sequence reads TGCGCCAGCAGTCAGGAAGACCCTCTTTATCAGCCCCAGCATTTT.